The rows below give T cell receptor beta chains drawn from one sample of a study of T cell responses to AZD1222 COVID-19 vaccine. Only in-frame clones appear in the TCRdb table, and some are missing; sequencing was by immunoSEQ multiplex PCR. Of some 140,000 clones in the sample, 90% were seen once. The sample consisted of peripheral blood, taken on day 0 of AZD1222 vaccination. The receptors come from an adult in good health. CDR3s include the opening cysteine and the closing phenylalanine or tryptophan. Fields, in order: D gene, J gene, clone size, V gene, CDR3 DNA, CDR3 protein. The D gene is left open where the match is weak. A row's size may be missing; if present it is once, few, many or a size class.

D: .; J: TRBJ1-2; size: .; V: TRBV14; DNA: TGTGCCAGCAGCCTGGCAAGGGCCCGCTCTGGCTACACCTTC; CDR3: CASSLARARSGYTF
D: .; J: TRBJ1-5; size: .; V: TRBV5-1; DNA: TGCGCCAGCAGCTTGACCCCGAATCAGCCCCAGCATTTT; CDR3: CASSLTPNQPQHF
D: .; J: TRBJ1-5; size: .; V: TRBV7-8; DNA: TGTGCCAGCAGCTCCAGGGCTTATAGCAATCAGCCCCAGCATTTT; CDR3: CASSSRAYSNQPQHF
D: .; J: TRBJ1-2; size: .; V: TRBV25-1; DNA: TGTGCCAGCAGTGAGTTCAACAGCTATGGCTACACCTTC; CDR3: CASSEFNSYGYTF
D: TRBD1; J: TRBJ1-4; size: .; V: TRBV15; DNA: TGTGCCACCAGCAGAGCCGGGACAGGGTCTGAAAAACTGTTTTTT; CDR3: CATSRAGTGSEKLFF
D: TRBD2; J: TRBJ2-3; size: .; V: TRBV27; DNA: TGTGCCAGCAGTACGGGGGGGGTTACGCAGTATTTT; CDR3: CASSTGGVTQYF
D: .; J: TRBJ1-2; size: .; V: TRBV5-1; DNA: TGCGCCAGCAGCTTGGCAGGGGCGCAGGATGGCTACACCTTC; CDR3: CASSLAGAQDGYTF
D: .; J: TRBJ2-7; size: .; V: TRBV7-2; DNA: TGTGCCAGCAGCTTAGCCGGCCGGAACTACGAGCAGTACTTC; CDR3: CASSLAGRNYEQYF
D: .; J: TRBJ2-7; size: .; V: TRBV19; DNA: TGTGCCAGTAGTCCCTTTGGGGGGGCGTACGAGCAGTACTTC; CDR3: CASSPFGGAYEQYF
D: .; J: TRBJ1-5; size: .; V: TRBV15; DNA: TGTGCCACCAGCATTCAAAAGGGGGTGTACAATCAGCCCCAGCATTTT; CDR3: CATSIQKGVYNQPQHF
D: TRBD2; J: TRBJ2-3; size: .; V: TRBV5-1; DNA: TGCGCCAGCAGCTCGGGACTAGCGCAGAGCACAGATACGCAGTATTTT; CDR3: CASSSGLAQSTDTQYF
D: .; J: TRBJ1-1; size: .; V: TRBV5-1; DNA: TGCGCCAGCAGCAGGGATGGGGCCGCTGAAGCTTTCTTT; CDR3: CASSRDGAAEAFF
D: .; J: TRBJ2-1; size: .; V: TRBV6-5; DNA: TGTGCCAGCAGGTACCGGAGTGAGCAGTTCTTC; CDR3: CASRYRSEQFF
D: .; J: TRBJ2-1; size: few; V: TRBV10-2; DNA: TGCGCCAGCAGTGTTAACAATGAGCAGTTCTTC; CDR3: CASSVNNEQFF
D: .; J: TRBJ2-7; size: .; V: TRBV15; DNA: TGTGCCACCAGCAGAGCAATGACCAGCTCCTACGAGCAGTACTTC; CDR3: CATSRAMTSSYEQYF
D: TRBD1; J: TRBJ1-5; size: .; V: TRBV2; DNA: TGTGCCAGCAGTGAAACAGGGGGTCAGCCCCAGCATTTT; CDR3: CASSETGGQPQHF
D: .; J: TRBJ1-3; size: .; V: TRBV28; DNA: TGTGCCAGCAGGACCTTTAGAAACACCATATATTTT; CDR3: CASRTFRNTIYF
D: .; J: TRBJ1-2; size: .; V: TRBV30; DNA: TGTGCCTGGAGTGTCATTAGCCGGGGCTACACCTTC; CDR3: CAWSVISRGYTF